This T cell receptor beta chain was sequenced for a study of somatic mutations in cytotoxic T cells in rheumatoid arthritis. In the study overall: Immediately following diagnosis and ahead of any treatment, patient blood (around 28 ml EDTA) was drawn.

Produced via immunoSEQ multiplex PCR; TCRdb's table is partial and in-frame only. The table has some 7,000 clones, just under 75% seen once. The germline V gene has CDR1 MNHEY and CDR2 SMNVEV (reference sequence). V gave up 4 bases and J gave up 5 bases, with 5 bases separating them. CDR3 length: 12 residues. This rearrangement joins TRBV27 to TRBJ2-2; D is undetermined. The specimen sequenced was CD8+ T cells sorted from blood. This clonotype originated in an adult with rheumatoid arthritis. CDR3 region: CASSSGTGELFF. The CDR3 nucleotides read TGTGCCAGCAGTTCAGGAACCGGGGAGCTGTTTTTT.